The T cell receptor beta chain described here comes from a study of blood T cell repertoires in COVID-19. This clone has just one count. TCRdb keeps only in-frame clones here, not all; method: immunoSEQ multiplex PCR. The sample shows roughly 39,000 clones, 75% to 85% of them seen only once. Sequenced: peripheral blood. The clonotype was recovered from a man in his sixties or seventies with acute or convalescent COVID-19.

The CDR3 DNA sequence: TGTGCCAGCAGCCCTCAGGTGAACACTGAAGCTTTCTTT. Translating gives CASSPQVNTEAFF. This chain joins TRBV16 and TRBJ1-1; D unclear. V was cut by 4 bases and J by 0 bases, with 6 bases left in between. Germline V gives CDR1 KGHSY, CDR2 FQNENV. CDR3 length: 13 amino acids.